Listed below are T cell receptor beta chains from one sample, sequenced in a study of CD4 T cells in relation to SARS-CoV-2 and coronaviruses. Their recognized antigens are unknown. Measured with immunoSEQ multiplex PCR; TCRdb has only the in-frame clones, and not every one. The table includes 9,500 to 15,000 clones, approximately 69% detected once. Material: CD4+ T cells from PBMCs, cultured in vitro. The receptor set was obtained from a human donor in good health. Both conserved end residues are part of each CDR3. The order of the fields is CDR3 protein, CDR3 DNA, CDR3 length, J gene, D gene, V gene, clone size. The D gene is left open where the match is weak. Only part of the rows carry a size: once, few, many, or a class if the clone is expanded.

CDR3 protein: CASSRDVLITQPQHF
CDR3 DNA: TGTGCCAGCAGCCGGGACGTTCTCATTACTCAGCCCCAGCATTTT
CDR3 length: 15
J gene: TRBJ1-5
D gene: -
V gene: TRBV5-5
clone size: few

CDR3 protein: CASSAGLDRGYEQYF
CDR3 DNA: TGTGCCAGCAGCGCCGGCCTTGACAGGGGCTACGAGCAGTACTTC
CDR3 length: 15
J gene: TRBJ2-7
D gene: TRBD1
V gene: TRBV9
clone size: -

CDR3 protein: CASSTSGANTGELFF
CDR3 DNA: TGCGCCAGCAGCACAAGCGGAGCCAACACCGGGGAGCTGTTTTTT
CDR3 length: 15
J gene: TRBJ2-2
D gene: -
V gene: TRBV5-1
clone size: -

CDR3 protein: CATRARSSYNSPLHF
CDR3 DNA: TGTGCCACCAGGGCAAGGAGCTCCTATAATTCACCCCTCCACTTT
CDR3 length: 15
J gene: TRBJ1-6
D gene: -
V gene: TRBV24-1
clone size: -

CDR3 protein: CASSQDTLARTTFYEQYF
CDR3 DNA: TGTGCCAGCAGCCAAGATACACTAGCTAGAACTACTTTCTACGAGCAGTACTTC
CDR3 length: 18
J gene: TRBJ2-7
D gene: -
V gene: TRBV14
clone size: -

CDR3 protein: CATSAGQGSYEQYF
CDR3 DNA: TGTGCCACCAGTGCTGGACAGGGGTCCTACGAGCAGTACTTC
CDR3 length: 14
J gene: TRBJ2-7
D gene: TRBD1
V gene: TRBV24-1
clone size: -

CDR3 protein: CASSQADYGYTF
CDR3 DNA: TGCGCCAGCAGCCAGGCAGACTATGGCTACACCTTC
CDR3 length: 12
J gene: TRBJ1-2
D gene: -
V gene: TRBV4-1
clone size: -

CDR3 protein: CASSYVRRGLLEAFF
CDR3 DNA: TGTGCCAGCAGTTACGTTAGGAGGGGATTACTTGAAGCTTTCTTT
CDR3 length: 15
J gene: TRBJ1-1
D gene: -
V gene: TRBV6-5
clone size: -

CDR3 protein: CASSYYQGGRREQFF
CDR3 DNA: TGCGCCAGCAGTTACTACCAAGGAGGACGGAGAGAGCAGTTCTTC
CDR3 length: 15
J gene: TRBJ2-1
D gene: -
V gene: TRBV5-1
clone size: -

CDR3 protein: CASTRTGSTYEQYF
CDR3 DNA: TGTGCCAGCACCAGGACAGGGAGCACCTACGAGCAGTACTTC
CDR3 length: 14
J gene: TRBJ2-7
D gene: TRBD1
V gene: TRBV27
clone size: few

CDR3 protein: CASSGTPQPGAFF
CDR3 DNA: TGTGCCAGCTCAGGGACACCACAGCCCGGGGCTTTCTTT
CDR3 length: 13
J gene: TRBJ1-1
D gene: -
V gene: TRBV12-3/TRBV12-4
clone size: once

CDR3 protein: CATREPGTGTGELFF
CDR3 DNA: TGTGCCACCAGAGAACCCGGGACAGGGACCGGGGAGCTGTTTTTT
CDR3 length: 15
J gene: TRBJ2-2
D gene: TRBD1
V gene: TRBV24-1
clone size: few

CDR3 protein: CAINDRGNQPQHF
CDR3 DNA: TGTGCCATCAATGACAGGGGGAATCAGCCCCAGCATTTT
CDR3 length: 13
J gene: TRBJ1-5
D gene: TRBD1
V gene: TRBV10-3
clone size: once

CDR3 protein: CASSIGQWSSGNTIYF
CDR3 DNA: TGTGCCAGTAGTATCGGACAGTGGAGCTCTGGAAACACCATATATTTT
CDR3 length: 16
J gene: TRBJ1-3
D gene: -
V gene: TRBV19
clone size: -

CDR3 protein: CASSGDRRSYNEQFF
CDR3 DNA: TGTGCCAGCAGCGGTGATAGGAGGTCCTACAATGAGCAGTTCTTC
CDR3 length: 15
J gene: TRBJ2-1
D gene: -
V gene: TRBV9
clone size: -

CDR3 protein: CASTPSGSGANVLTF
CDR3 DNA: TGTGCCAGCACCCCGAGTGGCTCTGGGGCCAACGTCCTGACTTTC
CDR3 length: 15
J gene: TRBJ2-6
D gene: -
V gene: TRBV28
clone size: -

CDR3 protein: CASSKVQGEQFF
CDR3 DNA: TGTGCCAGCAGCAAAGTGCAGGGGGAGCAGTTCTTC
CDR3 length: 12
J gene: TRBJ2-1
D gene: -
V gene: TRBV21-1
clone size: -

CDR3 protein: CASSEWTSGIYNEQFF
CDR3 DNA: TGTGCCAGCAGTGAGTGGACTAGCGGGATCTACAATGAGCAGTTCTTC
CDR3 length: 16
J gene: TRBJ2-1
D gene: TRBD2
V gene: TRBV2
clone size: -

CDR3 protein: CASSAGGMAETQYF
CDR3 DNA: TGCGCCAGCAGCGCCGGGGGGATGGCGGAGACCCAGTACTTC
CDR3 length: 14
J gene: TRBJ2-5
D gene: TRBD2
V gene: TRBV4-1
clone size: once

CDR3 protein: CASSEASGRGYNEQFF
CDR3 DNA: TGTGCCAGCAGTGAAGCCAGCGGGAGGGGCTACAATGAGCAGTTCTTC
CDR3 length: 16
J gene: TRBJ2-1
D gene: TRBD2
V gene: TRBV6-1
clone size: -

CDR3 protein: CASSLSGTGAFYGYTF
CDR3 DNA: TGTGCCAGCAGTCTCTCCGGGACAGGGGCCTTCTATGGCTACACCTTC
CDR3 length: 16
J gene: TRBJ1-2
D gene: TRBD1
V gene: TRBV6-2/TRBV6-3
clone size: -

CDR3 protein: CASVYGGGGYNEQFF
CDR3 DNA: TGTGCCAGCGTCTACGGGGGAGGGGGTTACAATGAGCAGTTCTTC
CDR3 length: 15
J gene: TRBJ2-1
D gene: -
V gene: TRBV7-8
clone size: -

CDR3 protein: CASSTTGTGGHEQYF
CDR3 DNA: TGCGCCAGCAGCACCACCGGGACAGGGGGCCACGAGCAGTACTTC
CDR3 length: 15
J gene: TRBJ2-7
D gene: TRBD1
V gene: TRBV5-1
clone size: once

CDR3 protein: CASSPVSTTGELFF
CDR3 DNA: TGTGCCAGCAGCCCCGTGTCCACCACCGGGGAGCTGTTTTTT
CDR3 length: 14
J gene: TRBJ2-2
D gene: -
V gene: TRBV7-3
clone size: few

CDR3 protein: CAWTFGEGINYGYTF
CDR3 DNA: TGTGCCTGGACCTTTGGGGAGGGGATTAACTATGGCTACACCTTC
CDR3 length: 15
J gene: TRBJ1-2
D gene: -
V gene: TRBV30
clone size: -

CDR3 protein: CASSLGGGSGSTNEQFF
CDR3 DNA: TGCGCCAGCAGCTTGGGGGGGGGCAGCGGGTCTACCAATGAGCAGTTCTTC
CDR3 length: 17
J gene: TRBJ2-1
D gene: -
V gene: TRBV5-1
clone size: -

CDR3 protein: CASSHGLAGADEQFF
CDR3 DNA: TGTGCCAGCAGTCACGGACTAGCGGGAGCGGATGAGCAGTTCTTC
CDR3 length: 15
J gene: TRBJ2-1
D gene: TRBD2
V gene: TRBV6-5
clone size: -

CDR3 protein: CASSLSPEKLFF
CDR3 DNA: TGTGCCAGTAGTCTGTCGCCGGAAAAACTGTTTTTT
CDR3 length: 12
J gene: TRBJ1-4
D gene: -
V gene: TRBV19
clone size: once